These 14 T cell receptor beta chains were all obtained from the same sample, sequenced in a study of blood T cell repertoires in COVID-19. Assay used: immunoSEQ multiplex PCR; TCRdb lists only in-frame clones, some missing. The sample shows about 200,000 clones, about nine tenths of them seen only once. Material for sequencing was PBMCs or T cells enriched from blood (not recorded which). The receptors derive from a woman in her 30s who had recovered from COVID-19.

This sequence joins TRBV10-3 and TRBJ1-2, with a weak D call TRBD1 (5 bases). The CDR3 covers 14 residues. CDR1 ENHRY and CDR2 SYGVKD come from the germline V gene. With 0 bases removed from V and 4 bases from J, the gap between germline ends came to 9 bases. CDR3 nucleotides: TGTGCCATCAGTGAGTCGGGGCCGAGCTATGGCTACACCTTC. Its translation: CAISESGPSYGYTF.

This clone was counted once. The gene calls are TRBV25-1 and TRBJ2-5; D is perhaps TRBD1 (6 bases). CDR3 length: 11 amino acids. V was pared by 8 bases and J by 5 bases, with 9 bases between. From germline, CDR1 is MGHDK and CDR2 SYGVNS. The DNA for the CDR3 is TGTGCCAGCCAGGGACACGAGACCCAGTACTTC. Protein: CASQGHETQYF.

The chain is built from TRBV7-6 and TRBJ2-2; 10 bases agree with TRBD2. The germline CDR1 and CDR2 sequences are SGHVS and FNYEAQ. V trimming: 1 base; J trimming: 0 bases; junction bases outside the gene matches: 8. The CDR3 contains 19 residues. This CDR3 is CASSLDRLAGDANTGELFF. DNA for the CDR3: TGTGCCAGCAGCTTAGATCGCCTAGCGGGGGATGCGAACACCGGGGAGCTGTTTTTT.

The rearrangement uses TRBV14 and TRBJ1-2; 9 bases are a match to TRBD1. Germline lookup yields CDR1 SGHDN and CDR2 FVKESK. Trimming removed 3 bases from V and 7 bases from J; junction bases left unmatched: 6. The CDR3 consists of 14 residues. DNA for the CDR3: TGTGCCAGCAGCCAGGGGGGACAGGGCAGTGGCTACACCTTC. It codes for CASSQGGQGSGYTF.

The chain links TRBV6-2 or TRBV6-3 to TRBJ1-5; D is perhaps TRBD1 (5 bases). Trimming removed 4 bases from V and 7 bases from J, with 11 bases in between. The CDR3 totals 13 residues. Germline CDR1 and CDR2: MNHEY and SVGEGT. The CDR3 sequence: CASSLGVRQPQHF. The CDR3 DNA sequence: TGTGCCAGCAGTTTAGGGGTGAGGCAGCCCCAGCATTTT.

Comments on this clone: In the same sample, other DNA sequences code for this CDR3. V and J are TRBV19 and TRBJ1-1, with 7 bases identical to TRBD1. Trimming removed 3 bases from V and 1 base from J; junction bases left unmatched: 2. This CDR3 comprises 14 residues. Germline CDR1 is LNHDA and CDR2 is SQIVND (reference sequence). CDR3 sequence reads: CASSIGTENTEAFF. The CDR3 DNA follows: TGTGCCAGTAGTATCGGGACAGAGAACACTGAAGCTTTCTTT.

The chain couples TRBV4-2 to TRBJ1-5; TRBD1 is a possible D gene (5 bases). The germline gives CDR1 LGHNA, CDR2 YNFKEQ. This CDR3 is built from 16 residues. Trimming cost V 4 bases and J 0 bases, with 13 bases left between them. The CDR3 reads CASSPLGDYSNQPQHF. DNA for the CDR3: TGTGCCAGCAGCCCCCTCGGGGACTATAGCAATCAGCCCCAGCATTTT.

The gene calls are TRBV6-2 or TRBV6-3 and TRBJ1-5; D perhaps matches TRBD1 (5 bases). This CDR3 spans 15 amino acids. V gave up 6 bases and J gave up 0 bases, with 12 bases separating them. CDR1 and CDR2 (germline): MNHEY, SVGEGT. CDR3 residues: CASSRSDSSNQPQHF. The CDR3 DNA is TGTGCCAGCAGCCGAAGCGACAGTAGCAATCAGCCCCAGCATTTT.

The rearrangement links TRBV5-6 to TRBJ1-2; D ambiguous. Trimming pared 5 bases from V and 3 bases from J, leaving 5 bases between. Germline V gene lookup returns CDR1 SGHDT and CDR2 YYEEEE. The CDR3 runs to 11 residues. CDR3 amino acids: CASRADYGYTF. In nucleotides, the CDR3 is TGTGCCAGCAGGGCAGACTATGGCTACACCTTC.

To note about this clone: This sample includes further DNA sequences coding for the same CDR3. The CDR3, as DNA: TGTGCCAGCAGCCCCAGCAGGAATGAGCAGTTCTTC. Translation: CASSPSRNEQFF. J is TRBJ2-1 and V is TRBV11-2; D is ambiguous. Between the trimmed V and J ends, which lost 5 bases and 7 bases, there was a span of 9 bases. Germline V gene data show CDR1 as SGHAT and CDR2 as FQNNGV. This CDR3 has 12 residues.

The chain combines TRBV6-5 with TRBJ1-2; D unresolved. This CDR3 comprises 11 residues. Germline V gene data show CDR1 as MNHEY and CDR2 as SVGAGI. V dropped 2 bases and J dropped 8 bases, with 6 bases sitting between them. The CDR3 loop is CASSYGEGYTF. The CDR3 DNA sequence: TGTGCCAGCAGTTACGGGGAGGGCTACACCTTC.

The chain combines TRBV19 with TRBJ1-2; D may be TRBD1 (6 bases). The V end lost 3 bases, the J end lost 7 bases, and 12 bases lay between the germline ends. Germline-derived CDR1 and CDR2 are LNHDA and SQIVND (reference sequence). This CDR3 has 13 amino acids. CDR3 in amino acids: CASSIDRILGYTF. The CDR3 DNA sequence: TGTGCCAGTAGTATTGACAGGATACTTGGCTACACCTTC. Variable domain in full (rest from reference TRBV19 and TRBJ1-2): DGGITQSPKYLFRKEGQNVTLSCEQNLNHDAMYWYRQDPGQGLRLIYYSQIVNDFQKGDIAEGYSVSREKKESFPLTVTSAQKNPTAFYLCASSIDRILGYTFGSGTRLTVV.

This chain joins TRBV11-3 and TRBJ2-7; D may be TRBD2 (6 bases). The germline CDR1 and CDR2 sequences are SGHNT and YENEEA. Trimming pared 4 bases from V and 0 bases from J, leaving 16 bases between. The CDR3 runs to 16 residues. The CDR3 sequence is CASSYSGTRSSYEQYF. CDR3 DNA sequence: TGTGCCAGCAGCTATTCCGGGACTCGGAGCTCCTACGAGCAGTACTTC. Variable domain in full (rest from reference TRBV11-3 and TRBJ2-7): EAGVVQSPRYKIIEKKQPVAFWCNPISGHNTLYWYLQNLGQGPELLIRYENEEAVDDSQLPKDRFSAERLKGVDSTLKIQPAELGDSAVYLCASSYSGTRSSYEQYFGPGTRLTVT.

This clone was detected only once. The J gene is TRBJ2-7, the V gene TRBV12-5; D remains ambiguous. The CDR3 loop spans 13 amino acids. Trimming cost V 6 bases and J 2 bases, with 11 bases left between them. The germline V gene encodes CDR1 LGHNT and CDR2 FRNRAP. CDR3 amino acids: CASGQTLTYEQYF. The CDR3 region has the DNA TGTGCTAGTGGACAGACACTTACCTACGAGCAGTACTTC.